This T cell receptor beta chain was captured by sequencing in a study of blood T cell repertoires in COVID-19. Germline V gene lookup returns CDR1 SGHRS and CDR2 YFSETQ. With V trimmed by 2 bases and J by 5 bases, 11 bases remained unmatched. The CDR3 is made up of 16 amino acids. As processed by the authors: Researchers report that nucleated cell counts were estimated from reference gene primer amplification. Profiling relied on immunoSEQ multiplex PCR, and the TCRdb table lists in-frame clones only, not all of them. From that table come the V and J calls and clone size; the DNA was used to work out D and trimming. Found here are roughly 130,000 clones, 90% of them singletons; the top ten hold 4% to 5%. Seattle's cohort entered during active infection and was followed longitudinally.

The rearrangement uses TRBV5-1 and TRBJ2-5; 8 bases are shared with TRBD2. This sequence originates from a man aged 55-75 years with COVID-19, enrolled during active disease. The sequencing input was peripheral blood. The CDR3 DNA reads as TGCGCCAGCAGCTTCAGCGGGAGCAGGGAGGGGGAGACCCAGTACTTC. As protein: CASSFSGSREGETQYF.